Below are 26 T cell receptor beta chains sequenced from a single sample in a study of cytomegalovirus exposure and HLA in healthy donors. Primers for the PCR totalled 60 Vbeta and 13 Jbeta. The protocol was immunoSEQ multiplex PCR, while the TCRdb copy is restricted to in-frame clones and leaves out a portion. Of more than 85,000 clones in the sample, roughly 80% are singletons; the top ten hold roughly 2%. Sample: PBMCs. Every receptor here comes from a man aged 35 to 55 in good health and CMV-seronegative.

This clone occurred a few times. The chain combines TRBV29-1 with TRBJ1-2; unclear D gene. Germline loops: CDR1 SQVTM, CDR2 ANQGSEA. Trimming took off 3 bases at V and 5 bases at J, with 7 bases between the two ends. The CDR3 runs 11 residues. The CDR3 sequence: CSVDSGYGYTF. Here the CDR3 DNA reads TGCAGCGTTGATTCGGGTTATGGCTACACCTTC.

Only one count was recorded for this clone. This chain uses TRBV7-2 with TRBJ2-6, with 8 bases matching TRBD1. J gave up 1 base and V 6 bases, and 14 bases lay outside the gene matches. The germline V gene encodes CDR1 SGHTA and CDR2 FQGNSA. This CDR3 has 19 residues. CDR3 coding DNA: TGTGCCAGCAGGCTGACGGCAGGGGGCGCAGGTTCTGGGGCCAACGTCCTGACTTTC. It encodes CASRLTAGGAGSGANVLTF.

The CDR3 region has the DNA TGTGCCAGCAGACCCGGGACAGGGTACACCGGTGGCTACACCTTC. Protein product: CASRPGTGYTGGYTF. The rearrangement uses TRBV7-2 and TRBJ1-2, with 9 bases aligning to TRBD1. Losses at the gene ends were 6 bases for V and 7 bases for J; bases not matched to a gene: 12. CDR1 is SGHTA, CDR2 FQGNSA, per germline. The CDR3 is 15 residues long.

This chain joins TRBV6-5 and TRBJ2-1; 7 bases align to TRBD1. CDR1 MNHEY and CDR2 SVGAGI come from the germline V gene. Losses at the gene ends were 2 bases for V and 6 bases for J; bases not matched to a gene: 10. This CDR3 comprises 16 residues. The CDR3 bases are TGTGCCAGCAGTTACGGGCCAGGGGGTATTGGCAATGAGCAGTTCTTC. This sequence encodes CASSYGPGGIGNEQFF.

The rearrangement uses TRBV6-4 and TRBJ2-1; 13 bases line up with TRBD2. The V gene's germline CDR1 is MRHNA and CDR2 SNTAGT. The CDR3 runs 18 residues. Trimming cost V 3 bases and J 2 bases; bases outside gene matches: 7. CDR3 nucleotides: TGTGCCAGCAGTGAGGGACTAGCGGGATCCACTACCTACAATGAGCAGTTCTTC. It codes for CASSEGLAGSTTYNEQFF.

The gene calls are TRBV25-1 and TRBJ1-1; D is unresolved. V dropped 1 base and J dropped 0 bases, with 6 bases sitting between them. The CDR3 sequence is 14 residues long. CDR1 MGHDK and CDR2 SYGVNS come from the germline V gene. Written as DNA, the CDR3 is TGTGCCAGCAGTGAATCACAGATGAACACTGAAGCTTTCTTT. Translating gives CASSESQMNTEAFF.

The chain uses TRBV30 and TRBJ1-4; TRBD1 agrees at 7 bases. Germline V lookup: CDR1 GTSNPN, CDR2 SVGIG (reference sequence). The CDR3 consists of 14 residues. V dropped 2 bases and J dropped 5; count of bases not matched to a gene: 5. Here the CDR3 reads CAWSPGQENEKLFF. The CDR3 DNA reads as TGTGCCTGGAGTCCCGGACAGGAAAATGAAAAACTGTTTTTT. The complete variable domain, with remaining parts taken from reference TRBV30 and TRBJ1-4, reads SQTIHQWPATLVQPVGSPLSLECTVEGTSNPNLYWYRQAAGRGLQLLFYSVGIGQISSEVPQNLSASRPQDRQFILSSKKLLLSDSGFYLCAWSPGQENEKLFFGSGTQLSVL.

The genes are TRBV21-1 and TRBJ1-2; the D segment call TRBD1 is taken from the table without a DNA check. TRBV21-1 is assigned pseudogene status. The CDR3 contains 13 residues. Here the CDR3 DNA reads TGTGCCAGCAGCACACCCAGGGGCTATGGCTACACCTTC. Translation: CASSTPRGYGYTF.

The rearrangement uses TRBV14 and TRBJ2-1, with a weak D call TRBD1 (6 bases). Germline V gene lookup returns CDR1 SGHDN and CDR2 FVKESK. Trimming left V 4 bases short and J 3 bases short, with 10 bases between. The CDR3 has 14 amino acids. CDR3: CASSPLTGYNEQFF. In DNA, the CDR3 is TGTGCCAGCAGCCCCTTGACAGGCTACAATGAGCAGTTCTTC.

This clone has only one observation. One end of the junction is discordant with germline, which a read error may explain. The chain combines TRBV15 with TRBJ2-2; D perhaps matches TRBD1 (6 bases). The CDR3 totals 15 residues. CDR1 LNHNV and CDR2 YYDKDF come from the germline V gene (reference sequence). The CDR3 loop reads CATSRDRGRNRGAVF. The CDR3 DNA reads TGTGCCACCAGCAGAGACAGGGGAAGAAACCGGGGAGCTGTTTTT.

The chain recombines TRBV11-2 with TRBJ1-3; TRBD1 is a possible D gene (5 bases). V was clipped by 5 bases and J by 6 bases, with 20 bases between them. The CDR3 totals 16 residues. Looked up from germline, CDR1 is SGHAT and CDR2 is FQNNGV. The DNA for the CDR3 is TGTGCCAGCAGCGCAGCAGGGCAGGTACACCAAAACACCATATATTTT. It codes for CASSAAGQVHQNTIYF.

This chain connects TRBV11-3 to TRBJ2-1; the match to TRBD2 covers 7 bases. J gave up 9 bases and V 5 bases, and 16 bases lay outside the gene matches. The V gene's germline CDR1 is SGHNT and CDR2 YENEEA. This CDR3 contains 16 residues. The CDR3 bases are TGTGCCAGCAGCCTATTCGGGGGGTCTTTAGGAATTGAGCAGTTCTTC. Residues: CASSLFGGSLGIEQFF.

The chain uses TRBV9 and TRBJ1-2; the D gene is possibly TRBD1 (6 bases). There are 17 residues in the CDR3. With 3 bases removed from V and 3 bases from J, the gap between germline ends came to 21 bases. Germline values: CDR1 SGDLS, CDR2 YYNGEE. The CDR3: CASSAFQTRGKDYGYTF. Here the CDR3 DNA reads TGTGCCAGCAGCGCGTTCCAAACCAGGGGAAAAGACTATGGCTACACCTTC.

V is TRBV9 and J is TRBJ1-3, with D possibly being TRBD1 (6 bases). From germline, CDR1 is SGDLS and CDR2 YYNGEE. The CDR3 loop spans 18 amino acids. The V gene lost 4 bases and the J gene lost 3 bases, with 23 bases spanning the gap. Written as DNA, the CDR3 is TGTGCCAGCAGCACCCATACCTCGGACAGAACTATTGGAAACACCATATATTTT. This codes for CASSTHTSDRTIGNTIYF. Full variable domain (outside the CDR3, taken from reference TRBV9 and TRBJ1-3): DSGVTQTPKHLITATGQRVTLRCSPRSGDLSVYWYQQSLDQGLQFLIQYYNGEERAKGNILERFSAQQFPDLHSELNLSSLELGDSALYFCASSTHTSDRTIGNTIYFGEGSWLTVV.

The chain joins TRBV6-5 to TRBJ2-5; a weak D match, TRBD2 (6 bases). The germline gives CDR1 MNHEY, CDR2 SVGAGI. Trimming left V 2 bases short and J 5 bases short, with 15 bases between. The CDR3 has 15 amino acids. The DNA of the CDR3 is TGTGCCAGCAGTTACCTCGACGGGAGACGGGAGACCCAGTACTTC. It specifies CASSYLDGRRETQYF.

Only a few counts were recorded for this clone. The rearrangement joins TRBV5-4 to TRBJ1-2, with 8 bases identical to TRBD1. The CDR3 is 14 residues long. Per the germline V gene, CDR1 is SGHNT and CDR2 is YYREEE (reference sequence). With 4 bases clipped from V and 0 bases from J, the junction kept 2 bases outside the gene matches. The CDR3 sequence is CASSTTGANYGYTF. The CDR3 coding sequence is TGTGCCAGCAGCACGACAGGGGCTAACTATGGCTACACCTTC.

The chain recombines TRBV5-1 with TRBJ1-1; the match to TRBD1 covers 8 bases. There are 16 residues in the CDR3. Germline CDR1 SGHRS, CDR2 YFSETQ. Trimming removed 4 bases from V and 1 base from J; junction bases left unmatched: 9. CDR3: CASSPGQGKGNTEAFF. Here the CDR3 DNA reads TGCGCCAGCAGCCCCGGACAGGGCAAAGGGAACACTGAAGCTTTCTTT.

The CDR3 reads CASSVQGAAEKLFF. The DNA of the CDR3 is TGTGCCAGCAGCGTCCAGGGGGCAGCTGAAAAACTGTTTTTT. The rearrangement uses TRBV9 and TRBJ1-4; 8 bases line up with TRBD1. Germline values: CDR1 SGDLS, CDR2 YYNGEE. V lost 2 bases and J lost 7; bases outside the gene matches: 4. This CDR3 has 14 residues.

J is TRBJ1-2 and V is TRBV30; D gene uncertain. This CDR3 has 12 residues. Germline V gives CDR1 GTSNPN, CDR2 SVGIG (reference sequence). Trimming took off 2 bases at V and 3 bases at J, with 7 bases between the two ends. As DNA, the CDR3 is TGTGCCTGGAGTATACTTGACTATGGCTACACCTTC. Protein: CAWSILDYGYTF.

This clone was observed a few times. The chain is built from TRBV19 and TRBJ2-5, with D maybe TRBD2 (7 bases). Between the trimmed V and J ends, which lost 5 bases and 3 bases, there was a span of 19 bases. Germline CDR1 LNHDA, CDR2 SQIVND (reference sequence). The CDR3 loop spans 16 amino acids. Written as DNA, the CDR3 is TGTGCCAGTAGTCCTGGGGGGGCAGCTATTAAAGAGACCCAGTACTTC. Amino acids: CASSPGGAAIKETQYF. Based on the CDR3 plus reference TRBV19 and TRBJ2-5, the full variable domain is DGGITQSPKYLFRKEGQNVTLSCEQNLNHDAMYWYRQDPGQGLRLIYYSQIVNDFQKGDIAEGYSVSREKKESFPLTVTSAQKNPTAFYLCASSPGGAAIKETQYFGPGTRLLVL.

This chain connects TRBV6-1 to TRBJ1-2; TRBD1 aligns across 9 bases. CDR3 length equals 14 residues. J lost 4 bases, V lost 5 bases, and 5 bases had no gene match. From germline, CDR1 is MNHNS and CDR2 SASEGT. The CDR3 reads CASSPLGQGYGYTF. The DNA of the CDR3 is TGTGCCAGCAGTCCTCTGGGACAGGGCTATGGCTACACCTTC.

J is TRBJ2-5 and V is TRBV4-3; TRBD2 agrees at 10 bases. Germline assignment: CDR1 LGHNA and CDR2 YSLEER. The CDR3 length is 15 residues. Trimming removed 4 bases from V and 2 bases from J; junction bases left unmatched: 4. The CDR3 DNA reads as TGCGCCAGCAGCCGAGGACTAGCGGTACAAGAGACCCAGTACTTC. It codes for CASSRGLAVQETQYF.

This clone was found once. The J gene is TRBJ2-7, the V gene TRBV18, with D maybe TRBD1 (6 bases). The germline CDR1 and CDR2 sequences are KGHSH and LQKENI. This CDR3 comprises 15 residues. V gave up 3 bases and J gave up 0 bases, with 12 bases separating them. CDR3 protein: CASSPDRISSYEQYF. CDR3 DNA: TGTGCCAGCTCACCCGACAGGATCAGCTCCTACGAGCAGTACTTC.

The V gene is TRBV5-5, the J gene TRBJ2-1, with 11 bases lining up with TRBD2. J gave up 6 bases and V 2 bases, and 16 bases lay outside the gene matches. Germline V gives CDR1 SGHKS, CDR2 YYEKEE (reference sequence). CDR3 size: 19 residues. CDR3 in DNA: TGTGCCAGCAGCTTAACAATAGCGGGGGGGTCCTTTATTGTCAATGAGCAGTTCTTC. Translation: CASSLTIAGGSFIVNEQFF.

V is TRBV15 and J is TRBJ1-5, with D maybe TRBD1 (6 bases). V dropped 2 bases and J dropped 5 bases, with 10 bases sitting between them. The CDR3 is 14 amino acids. Germline CDR1 LNHNV, CDR2 YYDKDF (reference sequence). The DNA for the CDR3 is TGTGCCACCAGCAGACAGGGGCGCGATCAGCCCCAGCATTTT. Residues: CATSRQGRDQPQHF.

This clone was found a few times. V usage is TRBV11-2 and J usage is TRBJ1-2; perhaps TRBD1 as D (5 bases). The CDR3 has 15 residues. Germline assignment: CDR1 SGHAT and CDR2 FQNNGV. V dropped 0 bases and J dropped 8 bases, with 16 bases sitting between them. The CDR3 DNA reads TGTGCCAGCAGCTTAGATCCCGGGGGAACTAGCGGCTACACCTTC. Translated: CASSLDPGGTSGYTF.